These T cell receptor beta chains were read from a single sample in a study of T cells in Graves' hyperthyroidism and ophthalmopathy. TCRdb redid the calling of the multiplex PCR reads with MiXCR, one entry per CDR3 protein. The table includes 600,000 to 800,000 distinct CDR3 sequences, under 45% detected once. The source material was blood. The receptors shown here come from a woman between 35 and 50 years old with Graves' hyperthyroidism. Both conserved end residues are part of each CDR3. D genes are given only for firm matches. Clone size appears in some rows only: once, few, many, or a class for an expanded clone.

J,size,V,D,CDR3,DNA
TRBJ2-7,.,TRBV6-1,TRBD1,CATHNRGRDEQYF,TGTGCCACCCATAACAGGGGGCGAGACGAGCAGTACTTC
TRBJ2-3,.,TRBV19,.,CATQSWSDTQYF,TGTGCCACTCAGAGTTGGTCGGATACGCAGTATTTT
TRBJ2-7,.,TRBV19,TRBD1,CASSLYFGTGGHEQYF,TGTGCCAGTAGTTTATACTTCGGGACAGGGGGTCACGAGCAGTACTTC
TRBJ1-2,.,TRBV13,.,CASSLAAYGGYGYTF,TGTGCCAGCAGCTTAGCGGCCTACGGGGGCTATGGCTACACCTTC
TRBJ2-5,few,TRBV2,.,CASRGVGAYVETQYF,TGTGCCAGCAGAGGTGTGGGGGCTTATGTGGAGACCCAGTACTTC
TRBJ1-2,few,TRBV5-1,.,CASSYEHYTADYGYTF,TGCGCCAGCAGCTACGAACACTATACAGCGGACTATGGCTACACCTTC
TRBJ2-7,.,TRBV7-2,TRBD2,CASSPAPGAGGSYEQYF,TGTGCCAGCAGCCCGGCCCCCGGGGCGGGGGGTTCCTACGAGCAGTACTTC
TRBJ2-5,many,TRBV19,TRBD1,CACGQGQGETQYF,TGTGCCTGCGGACAGGGGCAAGGAGAGACCCAGTACTTC
TRBJ2-7,.,TRBV7-9,TRBD2,CASSILPGTSGLYEQYF,TGTGCCAGCAGCATACTACCCGGGACTAGCGGTCTCTACGAGCAGTACTTC
TRBJ2-5,.,TRBV6-5,.,CASSYSSSPETQYF,TGTGCCAGCAGTTACTCGAGTAGCCCCGAGACCCAGTACTTC
TRBJ2-2,.,TRBV5-1,TRBD2,CASSGLAGGPGTGELFF,TGCGCCAGCTCAGGACTAGCGGGGGGGCCGGGCACCGGGGAGCTGTTTTTT
TRBJ1-2,many,TRBV20-1,.,CSARQTGSISYTF,TGCAGTGCTAGACAAACAGGGTCCATCAGCTACACCTTC
TRBJ1-2,.,TRBV11-2,TRBD1,CASSVRGSANYGYTF,TGTGCCAGCAGCGTCAGGGGGTCAGCTAACTATGGCTACACCTTC
TRBJ2-7,few,TRBV6-6,.,CAARQEPYEQYF,TGTGCCGCTAGACAGGAACCCTACGAGCAGTACTTC
TRBJ1-6,many,TRBV12-3/TRBV12-4,.,CASGREVDSPLHF,TGTGCCAGCGGGAGGGAGGTAGATTCACCCCTCCACTTT
TRBJ1-4,.,TRBV12-3/TRBV12-4,TRBD1,CASKGQGAQEKLFF,TGTGCCAGCAAAGGACAGGGGGCCCAAGAAAAACTGTTTTTT
TRBJ1-1,few,TRBV7-2,.,CASSTSLGMNTEAFF,TGTGCCAGCAGCACCTCATTGGGGATGAACACTGAAGCTTTCTTT
TRBJ2-7,many,TRBV10-3,TRBD1,CAARGTGVYEQYF,TGTGCCGCCAGAGGGACAGGAGTCTACGAGCAGTACTTC
TRBJ2-7,.,TRBV2,.,CASSPQPGHITYEQYF,TGTGCCAGCTCACCGCAGCCGGGACACATAACCTACGAGCAGTACTTC
TRBJ2-5,many,TRBV7-2,TRBD1,CASSLGDREQETQYF,TGTGCCAGCAGCTTAGGGGACAGGGAGCAAGAGACCCAGTACTTC
TRBJ1-6,.,TRBV7-2,TRBD1,CASSLNGGQGGSPLHF,TGTGCCAGCAGCCTAAACGGCGGACAGGGGGGCTCACCCCTCCACTTT
TRBJ2-7,many,TRBV10-3,.,CAISESSPATYEQYF,TGTGCCATCAGTGAGTCATCACCGGCCACCTACGAGCAGTACTTC
TRBJ1-1,.,TRBV12-3/TRBV12-4,.,CASSSPGRITEAFF,TGTGCCAGCAGTTCGCCGGGGAGGATCACTGAAGCTTTCTTT
TRBJ1-4,many,TRBV29-1,.,CSVAAQTTNEKLFF,TGCAGCGTTGCTGCCCAGACAACTAATGAAAAACTGTTTTTT
TRBJ1-2,many,TRBV7-8,.,CASSSPLGYGYTF,TGTGCCAGCAGTTCCCCCCTTGGATATGGCTACACCTTC
TRBJ2-6,many,TRBV7-2,TRBD2,CASSLARGVGGGGSGANVLTF,TGTGCCAGCAGCTTAGCGCGTGGTGTTGGGGGGGGGGGATCTGGGGCCAACGTCCTGACTTTC
TRBJ2-5,many,TRBV7-9,TRBD2,CASSSPHDGTSPETQYF,TGTGCCAGCAGCTCACCGCATGACGGGACTAGTCCCGAGACCCAGTACTTC
TRBJ1-2,.,TRBV10-3,TRBD1,CAISGTQGAGGYTF,TGTGCCATCAGTGGAACACAGGGGGCGGGTGGCTACACCTTC
TRBJ2-7,once,TRBV10-3,TRBD1,CAISPTGGYYEQYF,TGTGCCATCAGCCCGACAGGGGGCTACTACGAGCAGTACTTC
TRBJ1-6,.,TRBV20-1,.,CSASTGMDSPLHF,TGCAGTGCTAGCACGGGGATGGATTCACCCCTCCACTTT
TRBJ1-3,few,TRBV2,.,CASSVPKNLGGAIGNTIYF,TGTGCCAGCAGTGTCCCAAAAAACCTGGGGGGGGCTATCGGAAACACCATATATTTT
TRBJ2-7,.,TRBV20-1,.,CSAEIAEGF,TGCAGTGCAGAGATCGCGGAGGGTTTT
TRBJ2-6,many,TRBV29-1,TRBD1,CSVTGLEMAGANVLTF,TGCAGCGTGACAGGGCTTGAGATGGCTGGGGCCAACGTCCTGACTTTC
TRBJ2-1,once,TRBV20-1,TRBD2,CSASGGGGQDEQFF,TGCAGTGCTAGTGGGGGGGGAGGACAAGATGAGCAGTTCTTC
TRBJ1-1,.,TRBV7-3,.,CASSSFRTDMNTEAFF,TGTGCCAGCAGCTCTTTCCGGACGGACATGAACACTGAAGCTTTCTTT
TRBJ1-1,many,TRBV7-9,.,CASSPRVGRVFPEAFF,TGTGCCAGCAGCCCTCGAGTTGGCAGGGTGTTTCCTGAAGCTTTCTTT
TRBJ1-1,.,TRBV29-1,.,CSGQGSTEALF,TGCAGCGGCCAGGGGAGCACTGAAGCTCTCTTT
TRBJ1-4,few,TRBV20-1,.,CSARDAGETNYNEKLFF,TGCAGTGCTAGAGATGCAGGGGAAACAAACTATAATGAAAAACTGTTTTTT
TRBJ2-1,.,TRBV6-5,.,CASSLFRGNEQFF,TGTGCCAGCAGCCTGTTTCGGGGGAATGAGCAGTTCTTC